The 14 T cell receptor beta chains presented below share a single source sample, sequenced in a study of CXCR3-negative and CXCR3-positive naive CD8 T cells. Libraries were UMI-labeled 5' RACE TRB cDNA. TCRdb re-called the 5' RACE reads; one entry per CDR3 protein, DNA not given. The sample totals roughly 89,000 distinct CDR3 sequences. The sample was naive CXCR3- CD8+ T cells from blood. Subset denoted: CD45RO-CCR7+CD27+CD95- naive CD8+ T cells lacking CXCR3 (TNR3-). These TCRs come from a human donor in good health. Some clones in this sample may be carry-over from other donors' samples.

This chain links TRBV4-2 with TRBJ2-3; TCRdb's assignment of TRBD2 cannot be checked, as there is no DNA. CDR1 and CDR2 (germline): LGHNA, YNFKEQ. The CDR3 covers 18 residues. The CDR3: CASSPRTSGGDSTDTQYF.

The CDR3 protein is CASSPWMNSNYGYTF. The chain employs TRBV4-3 and TRBJ1-2. Germline CDR1 and CDR2: LGHNA and YSLEER. The CDR3 consists of 15 residues.

The CDR3 region is CASSPQEVAGSYNEQFF. The V and J genes are TRBV5-1 and TRBJ2-1. Germline CDR1 SGHRS, CDR2 YFSETQ. This CDR3 is 17 amino acids long.

CDR3: CASSQDPGDPYEQYF. V usage is TRBV5-1 and J usage is TRBJ2-7. CDR1 and CDR2 from the germline V gene are SGHRS and YFSETQ. The CDR3 has 15 residues. The full variable domain, its missing parts supplied by reference TRBV5-1 and TRBJ2-7, is KAGVTQTPRYLIKTRGQQVTLSCSPISGHRSVSWYQQTPGQGLQFLFEYFSETQRNKGNFPGRFSGRQFSNSRSEMNVSTLELGDSALYLCASSQDPGDPYEQYFGPGTRLTVT.

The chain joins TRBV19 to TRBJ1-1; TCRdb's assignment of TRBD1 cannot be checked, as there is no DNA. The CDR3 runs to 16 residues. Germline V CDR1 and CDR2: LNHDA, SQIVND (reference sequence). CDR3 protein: CASSARDRGRGTEAFF.

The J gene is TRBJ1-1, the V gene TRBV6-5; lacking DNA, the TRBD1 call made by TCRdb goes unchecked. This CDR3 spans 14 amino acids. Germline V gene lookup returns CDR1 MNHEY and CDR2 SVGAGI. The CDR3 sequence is CASSPGHTNTEAFF.

This CDR3 is CASRTDRGVGQFF. The chain employs TRBV28 and TRBJ2-1; TCRdb proposes TRBD1, but this gene call is untestable without DNA. Germline V CDR1 and CDR2: MDHEN, SYDVKM. CDR3 length equals 13 residues.

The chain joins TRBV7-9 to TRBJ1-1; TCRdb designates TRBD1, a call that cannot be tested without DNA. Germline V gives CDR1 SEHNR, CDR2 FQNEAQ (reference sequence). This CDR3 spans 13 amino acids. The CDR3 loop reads CASHRGRETEAFF.

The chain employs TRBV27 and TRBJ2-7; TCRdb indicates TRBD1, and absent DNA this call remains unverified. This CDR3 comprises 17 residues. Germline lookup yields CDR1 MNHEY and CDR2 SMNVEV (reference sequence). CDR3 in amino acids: CASSLERGGTGVYEQYF.

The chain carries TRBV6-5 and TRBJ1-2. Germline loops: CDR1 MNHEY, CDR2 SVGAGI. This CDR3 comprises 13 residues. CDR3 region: CASSYKSNYGYTF.

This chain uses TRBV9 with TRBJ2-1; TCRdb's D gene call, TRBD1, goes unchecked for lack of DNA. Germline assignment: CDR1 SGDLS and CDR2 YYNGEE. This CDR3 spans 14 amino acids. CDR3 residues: CASSEEDSYNEQFF.

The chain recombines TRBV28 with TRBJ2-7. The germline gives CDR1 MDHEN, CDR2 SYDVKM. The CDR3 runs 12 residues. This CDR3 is CASSLNQYEQYF. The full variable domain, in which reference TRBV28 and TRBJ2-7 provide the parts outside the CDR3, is DVKVTQSSRYLVKRTGEKVFLECVQDMDHENMFWYRQDPGLGLRLIYFSYDVKMKEKGDIPEGYSVSREKKERFSLILESASTNQTSMYLCASSLNQYEQYFGPGTRLTVT.

The chain's CDR3 is CSVARIRDSSIVGTEAFF. The chain carries TRBV29-1 and TRBJ1-1; TCRdb's assignment of TRBD1 cannot be checked, as there is no DNA. Germline values: CDR1 SQVTM, CDR2 ANQGSEA. This CDR3 is built from 18 residues.

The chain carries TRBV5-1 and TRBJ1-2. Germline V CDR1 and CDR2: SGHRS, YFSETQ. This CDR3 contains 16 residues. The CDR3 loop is CASSLASEWGAYGYTF.